One TCR beta chain is described in this entry. Its antigen is undetermined. The source of the sample is a study of T cell responses to AZD1222 COVID-19 vaccine. Overall study results and limits: Unmutated variant regions reportedly attract nearly half of all spike-specific TCRs.

Using immunoSEQ multiplex PCR, the repertoire was profiled, and TCRdb retains in-frame clones only, with some absent. This sample yields tens of thousands of clones, of which 65% to 80% are seen a single time; 3% to 4% belongs to the top ten. Researchers grouped second doses given at about 4 or about 12 weeks into one pool. Losses at the gene ends were 6 bases for V and 7 bases for J; bases not matched to a gene: 4. The CDR3 length is 12 residues. CDR1 and CDR2 from the germline V gene are MDHEN and SYDVKM. The chain uses TRBV28 and TRBJ1-2, with 8 bases identical to TRBD1. This clonotype was sampled from an adult who received the AZD1222 COVID-19 vaccine. Source: peripheral blood, taken 28 days after the second AZD1222 dose. This CDR3 reads CASRGTGAGYTF. The CDR3 nucleotides read TGTGCCAGCAGAGGGACAGGTGCTGGCTACACCTTC.